These 30 T cell receptor beta chains came from one sample sequenced in a study of cytomegalovirus exposure and HLA in healthy donors. It was with 60 Vbeta and 13 Jbeta primers that the PCR ran. Sequenced by immunoSEQ multiplex PCR; TCRdb stores in-frame clones only, minus some. The data show 100,000 to 150,000 clones, 80% seen once. Sequenced input: PBMCs. These receptors originate from a middle-aged woman in good health and CMV-seronegative.

This clone was seen ten or more times. The chain uses TRBV28 and TRBJ2-7; 11 positions match TRBD2. Trimming at V came to 4 bases and at J to 6 bases, leaving 17 bases not matched to a gene. Per the germline V gene, CDR1 is MDHEN and CDR2 is SYDVKM. The CDR3 is made up of 18 amino acids. CDR3 sequence: CASSSPWTPTSGSSEQYF. The CDR3 coding sequence is TGTGCCAGCAGTTCCCCCTGGACCCCAACTAGCGGGAGCTCCGAGCAGTACTTC.

CDR3 nucleotide sequence: TGCGCCAGCAGCCCGAGGGGCGGGGGGACCTACAATGAGCAGTTCTTC. This sequence encodes CASSPRGGGTYNEQFF. This chain links TRBV4-3 with TRBJ2-1, with 8 bases that match TRBD2. The CDR3 totals 16 residues. Germline V CDR1 and CDR2: LGHNA, YSLEER. V gave up 4 bases and J gave up 2 bases; unmatched junction bases: 7.

This clone was detected only once. A read error may account for a junction end that differs from germline. The V gene is TRBV5-4, the J gene TRBJ2-7, with 9 bases identical to TRBD1. Germline values: CDR1 SGHNT, CDR2 YYREEE (reference sequence). The CDR3 runs to 13 residues. For the CDR3, the DNA is TGTGCCAGCAGCTTGGGGGACAGGGATATTTATTTGTTC. Its protein product is CASSLGDRDIYLF.

This clone is medium-sized by share. This chain connects TRBV27 to TRBJ2-7, with 8 bases lining up with TRBD1. This CDR3 contains 15 residues. Germline values: CDR1 MNHEY, CDR2 SMNVEV (reference sequence). The V and J ends lost 8 bases and 1 base, in that order; junction bases with no gene match: 10. Written as DNA, the CDR3 is TGTGCCAGCGGCCTACCCGGGACAGGATCCTACGAGCAGTACTTC. Amino acids: CASGLPGTGSYEQYF.

The chain couples TRBV18 to TRBJ2-2, with 7 bases that match TRBD1. V lost 5 bases, J lost 0 bases, and 6 bases stayed unmatched. The CDR3 totals 16 residues. Germline CDR1 and CDR2: KGHSH and LQKENI. The CDR3 bases are TGTGCCAGCTCAACAGGGGCGGGCGCGAACACCGGGGAGCTGTTTTTT. It is translated as CASSTGAGANTGELFF.

This chain joins TRBV29-1 and TRBJ2-7; 8 positions match TRBD1. Germline lookup yields CDR1 SQVTM and CDR2 ANQGSEA. The CDR3 covers 15 residues. J was trimmed by 6 bases and V by 1 base; bases with no gene match: 11. The CDR3 bases are TGCAGCGTTGAAGTGGCAGGGGGCAAACCCAGCGAGCAGTACTTC. It encodes CSVEVAGGKPSEQYF.

The chain has TRBV7-2 and TRBJ1-1; unclear D gene. Germline V gene data show CDR1 as SGHTA and CDR2 as FQGNSA. CDR3 length: 14 amino acids. V lost 5 bases to trimming and J lost 3 bases, with 13 bases between them. DNA of the CDR3: TGTGCCAGCAGCCTAAGCGGATTAGACACTGAAGCTTTCTTT. It specifies CASSLSGLDTEAFF. Full variable domain (missing parts from reference TRBV7-2 and TRBJ1-1): GAGVSQSPSNKVTEKGKDVELRCDPISGHTALYWYRQSLGQGLEFLIYFQGNSAPDKSGLPSDRFSAERTGGSVSTLTIQRTQQEDSAVYLCASSLSGLDTEAFFGQGTRLTVV.

This clone occurred once. Other DNA sequences of this sample code for an identical CDR3. V gene TRBV5-4 combines with J gene TRBJ2-2; D ambiguous. The CDR3 totals 14 residues. V lost 0 bases and J lost 2, with 5 bases in between. CDR1 and CDR2 (germline): SGHNT, YYREEE (reference sequence). CDR3 nucleotides: TGTGCCAGCAGCTTGGCCGGTAACACCGGGGAGCTGTTTTTT. Residues: CASSLAGNTGELFF.

V usage is TRBV7-9 and J usage is TRBJ2-5; 11 positions match TRBD2. The germline CDR1 and CDR2 sequences are SEHNR and FQNEAQ (reference sequence). The CDR3 is 16 amino acids. Losses at the gene ends were 6 bases for V and 2 bases for J; bases not matched to a gene: 8. The CDR3 is CASSRTLAGAQETQYF. In DNA, the CDR3 is TGTGCCAGCAGTCGTACACTAGCGGGAGCTCAAGAGACCCAGTACTTC.

V usage is TRBV28 and J usage is TRBJ1-1; D is unresolved. From germline, CDR1 is MDHEN and CDR2 SYDVKM. The V end lost 4 bases, the J end lost 2 bases, and 2 bases lay between the germline ends. This CDR3 spans 11 amino acids. CDR3 coding DNA: TGTGCCAGCAGTTCAAACACTGAAGCTTTCTTT. Protein: CASSSNTEAFF.

The gene calls are TRBV28 and TRBJ2-7; TRBD2 might be the D (6 bases). The CDR3 extends over 15 amino acids. V shed 1 base and J shed 0 bases, with 10 bases lying between them. CDR1 is MDHEN, CDR2 SYDVKM, per germline. CDR3 protein: CASSLYGGSSYEQYF. DNA for the CDR3: TGTGCCAGCAGTTTATACGGAGGGAGCTCCTACGAGCAGTACTTC.

This chain links TRBV6-6 with TRBJ1-1; 7 bases fit TRBD1. The CDR3 spans 14 residues. CDR1 is MNHNY and CDR2 is SVGAGI in the germline V gene (reference sequence). V lost 6 bases, J lost 4 bases, and 8 bases stayed unmatched. The CDR3 reads CASSSQGLGTEAFF. The DNA of the CDR3 is TGTGCCAGCAGCTCACAGGGGTTGGGCACTGAAGCTTTCTTT.

The rearrangement uses TRBV29-1 and TRBJ1-2, with 10 positions matching TRBD1. The CDR3 length is 14 residues. The trim removed 7 bases at V and 4 bases at J, leaving 9 bases unmatched. The germline gives CDR1 SQVTM, CDR2 ANQGSEA. The CDR3 is CSALRTGGSYGYTF. As DNA, the CDR3 is TGCAGCGCCCTCCGGACAGGGGGGAGCTATGGCTACACCTTC.

The rearrangement uses TRBV9 and TRBJ2-5; the D gene is possibly TRBD1 (6 bases). Deletions cut 7 bases from V and 7 bases from J, with 14 bases between. There are 12 residues in the CDR3. Looked up from germline, CDR1 is SGDLS and CDR2 is YYNGEE. As DNA, the CDR3 is TGTGCCAGCGGGTACAGGGCTGGGACCCAGTACTTC. Translated: CASGYRAGTQYF. The full variable domain, with the rest looked up from reference TRBV9 and TRBJ2-5, is DSGVTQTPKHLITATGQRVTLRCSPRSGDLSVYWYQQSLDQGLQFLIQYYNGEERAKGNILERFSAQQFPDLHSELNLSSLELGDSALYFCASGYRAGTQYFGPGTRLLVL.

In its sample, this clone was seen a few times. The sample carries other DNA sequences with the same CDR3. V usage is TRBV5-1 and J usage is TRBJ2-3; 8 nucleotides line up with TRBD1. V trimming: 3 bases; J trimming: 1 base; junction bases outside the gene matches: 1. Germline V CDR1 and CDR2: SGHRS, YFSETQ. This CDR3 is built from 14 residues. CDR3 sequence reads: CASSSDRGTDTQYF. The DNA for the CDR3 is TGCGCCAGCAGCTCGGACAGGGGCACAGATACGCAGTATTTT.

As concerns this clone: The junction shows a germline mismatch at one end, possibly a read error. The chain has TRBV2 and TRBJ2-5; the match to TRBD2 covers 8 bases. The CDR3 sequence is 15 residues long. Per germline, CDR1 SNHLY and CDR2 FYNNEI. The CDR3 region is CSSRIAGLYQETQYF. CDR3 DNA: TGTTCCAGCAGGATAGCGGGGTTGTACCAAGAGACCCAGTACTTC.

CDR3 sequence: CASSRAGGMNTEAFF. The CDR3, as DNA: TGTGCCAGTAGTCGTGCTGGGGGCATGAACACTGAAGCTTTCTTT. This chain joins TRBV19 and TRBJ1-1; TRBD1 might be the D (6 bases). Germline loops: CDR1 LNHDA, CDR2 SQIVND (reference sequence). Trimming removed 5 bases from V and 0 bases from J, with 13 bases in between. The CDR3 covers 15 residues.

The V call is TRBV20-1, the J call TRBJ2-1, with D unresolved. The CDR3 is 10 residues long. The germline V gene has CDR1 DFQATT and CDR2 SNEGSKA (reference sequence). CDR3 residues: CTTGGNEQFF. The CDR3 nucleotides read TGCACTACCGGCGGCAATGAGCAGTTCTTC.

CDR3: CASSRDGDTQYF. The CDR3, as DNA: TGCGCCAGCAGCCGCGATGGAGATACGCAGTATTTT. The chain is built from TRBV4-1 and TRBJ2-3, with no clear D. V lost 4 bases, J lost 5 bases, and 7 bases lay in between. Germline loops: CDR1 MGHRA, CDR2 YSYEKL. This CDR3 has 12 amino acids.

This chain connects TRBV28 to TRBJ2-5; weak D call: TRBD1 (5 bases). The CDR3 loop spans 16 amino acids. The germline V and J ends were trimmed by 2 bases and 1 base, with 14 bases remaining between them. Per the germline V gene, CDR1 is MDHEN and CDR2 is SYDVKM. The DNA of the CDR3 is TGTGCCAGCAGTTTACTCGGACAAAGGGGCCAAGAGACCCAGTACTTC. Protein: CASSLLGQRGQETQYF.

V is TRBV6-5 and J is TRBJ2-7; 9 nucleotides line up with TRBD1. The CDR3 spans 15 residues. Germline V gene sequence: CDR1 MNHEY, CDR2 SVGAGI. V shed 6 bases and J 2 bases; nucleotides not matched to a gene: 8. The CDR3 DNA sequence: TGTGCCAGCAGGTCTCGACAGGGGGTCGCCTACGAGCAGTACTTC. It codes for CASRSRQGVAYEQYF.

The J gene is TRBJ1-3, the V gene TRBV13, with 7 bases identical to TRBD1. This CDR3 spans 16 amino acids. Germline V gene lookup returns CDR1 PRHDT and CDR2 FYEKMQ (reference sequence). V dropped 5 bases and J dropped 4; count of bases not matched to a gene: 11. The CDR3 loop reads CASSKTGEVIGNTIYF. The CDR3, as DNA: TGTGCCAGCAGCAAAACAGGGGAGGTAATAGGAAACACCATATATTTT.

The table lists this clone with a few counts. This chain uses TRBV25-1 with TRBJ1-4, with 7 bases that match TRBD1. The CDR3 extends over 12 amino acids. Per the germline V gene, CDR1 is MGHDK and CDR2 is SYGVNS. The J segment lost 4 bases and the V segment lost 11 bases, leaving 4 bases of the junction unmatched. The CDR3 is CAYRGDNEKLFF. The CDR3 DNA reads as TGTGCCTACAGGGGAGATAATGAAAAACTGTTTTTT.

The rearrangement uses TRBV10-3 and TRBJ1-5, with 11 nucleotides matching TRBD1. Germline CDR1 and CDR2: ENHRY and SYGVKD. After removal of 2 bases from V and 5 bases from J, the junction contained 2 bases not matched to a gene. The CDR3 length is 15 residues. This CDR3 reads CAISEGTGGDQPQHF. The DNA for the CDR3 is TGTGCCATCAGTGAGGGGACAGGGGGTGATCAGCCCCAGCATTTT.

The chain has TRBV15 and TRBJ1-2, with 7 bases fitting TRBD1. J lost 0 bases, V lost 1 base, and 2 bases had no gene match. The CDR3 spans 15 residues. CDR1 LNHNV and CDR2 YYDKDF come from the germline V gene (reference sequence). This CDR3 reads CATSRADRPNYGYTF. CDR3 bases: TGTGCCACCAGCAGAGCGGACAGGCCTAACTATGGCTACACCTTC.

Here the CDR3 DNA reads TGTGCCAGTAGTATCTACGGTAGGGCGGGAAGAACGTCCCAATGGGCCCAGCATTTT. Encoded protein: CASSIYGRAGRTSQWAQHF. The chain joins TRBV19 to TRBJ1-5, with D unclear. The CDR3 runs to 19 residues. From germline, CDR1 is LNHDA and CDR2 SQIVND (reference sequence). The germline V and J ends were trimmed by 3 bases and 11 bases, with 32 bases remaining between them.

The chain has TRBV6-5 and TRBJ2-7; TRBD1 aligns across 7 bases. V lost 0 bases, J lost 2 bases, and 4 bases stayed unmatched. CDR3 length: 15 residues. Germline CDR1 and CDR2: MNHEY and SVGAGI. Here the CDR3 reads CASSYSQQGTYEQYF. CDR3 sequence (DNA): TGTGCCAGCAGTTACTCGCAACAGGGGACCTACGAGCAGTACTTC.

V usage is TRBV5-1 and J usage is TRBJ2-7; 10 bases match TRBD2. The CDR3 runs to 18 residues. V lost 4 bases, J lost 2 bases, and 15 bases stayed unmatched. Germline V CDR1 and CDR2: SGHRS, YFSETQ. DNA for the CDR3: TGCGCCAGCAGCCCGGGACTAGCGAGTGAATGGATAACCTACGAGCAGTACTTC. As protein: CASSPGLASEWITYEQYF.

The chain employs TRBV6-6 and TRBJ2-3, with 8 positions matching TRBD2. From germline, CDR1 is MNHNY and CDR2 SVGAGI (reference sequence). The CDR3 spans 16 residues. The ends lost 7 bases at V and 3 bases at J; junction bases unmatched: 12. CDR3 loop: CASKDGGGPRTDTQYF. CDR3 bases: TGTGCCAGCAAGGACGGGGGGGGGCCGAGGACAGATACGCAGTATTTT.

This chain uses TRBV28 with TRBJ2-5; TRBD2 might be the D (7 bases). The germline V and J ends were trimmed by 6 bases and 5 bases, with 16 bases remaining between them. CDR3 length equals 14 residues. The germline gives CDR1 MDHEN, CDR2 SYDVKM. CDR3 nucleotides: TGTGCCAGCAGCTGGGAGGGGGGCAGGGAGACCCAGTACTTC. This codes for CASSWEGGRETQYF. The variable domain in full, completed from reference TRBV28 and TRBJ2-5, reads DVKVTQSSRYLVKRTGEKVFLECVQDMDHENMFWYRQDPGLGLRLIYFSYDVKMKEKGDIPEGYSVSREKKERFSLILESASTNQTSMYLCASSWEGGRETQYFGPGTRLLVL.